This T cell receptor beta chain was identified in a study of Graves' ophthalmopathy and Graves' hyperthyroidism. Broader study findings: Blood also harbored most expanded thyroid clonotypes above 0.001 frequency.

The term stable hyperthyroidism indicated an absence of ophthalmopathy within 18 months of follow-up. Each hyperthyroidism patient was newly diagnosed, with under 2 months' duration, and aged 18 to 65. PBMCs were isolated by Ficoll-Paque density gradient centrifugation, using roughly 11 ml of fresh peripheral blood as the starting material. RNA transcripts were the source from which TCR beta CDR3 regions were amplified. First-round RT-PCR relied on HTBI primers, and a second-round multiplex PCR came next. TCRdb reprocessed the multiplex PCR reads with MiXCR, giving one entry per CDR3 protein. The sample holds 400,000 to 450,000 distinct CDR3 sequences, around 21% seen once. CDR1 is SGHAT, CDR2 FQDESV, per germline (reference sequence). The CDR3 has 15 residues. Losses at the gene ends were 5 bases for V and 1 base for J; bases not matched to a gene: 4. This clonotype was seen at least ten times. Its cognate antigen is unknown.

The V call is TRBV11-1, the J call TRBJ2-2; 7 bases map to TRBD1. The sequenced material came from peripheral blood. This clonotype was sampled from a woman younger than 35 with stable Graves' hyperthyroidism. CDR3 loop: CASSMGTVNTGELFF. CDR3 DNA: TGTGCCAGCAGCATGGGGACAGTGAACACCGGGGAGCTGTTTTTT.